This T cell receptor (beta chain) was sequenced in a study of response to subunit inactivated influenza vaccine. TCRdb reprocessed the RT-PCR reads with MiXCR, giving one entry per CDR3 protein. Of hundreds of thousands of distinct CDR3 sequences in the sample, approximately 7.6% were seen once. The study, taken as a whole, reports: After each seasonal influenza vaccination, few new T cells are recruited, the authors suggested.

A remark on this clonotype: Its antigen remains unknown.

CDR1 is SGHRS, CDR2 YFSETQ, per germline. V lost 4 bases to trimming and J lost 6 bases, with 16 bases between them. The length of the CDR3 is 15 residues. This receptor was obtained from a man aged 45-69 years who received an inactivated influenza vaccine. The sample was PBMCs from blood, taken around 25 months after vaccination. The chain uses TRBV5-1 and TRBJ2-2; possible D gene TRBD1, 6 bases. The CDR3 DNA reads TGCGCCAGCAGCCAACCCGAGACAGGTTCCGGGGAGCTGTTTTTT. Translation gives CASSQPETGSGELFF.